The rows below give T cell receptor beta chains drawn from one sample of a study of chemoradiotherapy in HPV16-positive cancers. Sequencing was performed with immunoSEQ multiplex PCR; in TCRdb, only in-frame clones are kept and a portion is missing. The sample contains around 53,000 clones, over 85% of which appear only once. Sample: blood, taken from a patient who underwent chemoradiotherapy. The receptors stem from a human donor with HPV-associated anogenital cancer. Each CDR3 is given with its conserved first and last residue. D genes are given only for firm matches. The size entry is marked missing in some rows and otherwise reads once, few, many or a size class.

v_gene: TRBV5-6; abundance: .; d_gene: .; j_gene: TRBJ1-1; CDR3nt: TGTGCCAGCAGCTTGTCCCCGCCACAAGAAGCTTTCTTT; CDR3aa: CASSLSPPQEAFF
v_gene: TRBV5-5; abundance: .; d_gene: .; j_gene: TRBJ1-4; CDR3nt: TGTGCCAGCAGCCCGCAGGCGGTTAATGAAAAACTGTTTTTT; CDR3aa: CASSPQAVNEKLFF
v_gene: TRBV11-2; abundance: .; d_gene: .; j_gene: TRBJ1-1; CDR3nt: TGTGCCAGCAGCCTTCAACAGGGAAACACTGAAGCTTTCTTT; CDR3aa: CASSLQQGNTEAFF
v_gene: TRBV19; abundance: .; d_gene: TRBD1; j_gene: TRBJ2-3; CDR3nt: TGTGCCAGTAGTATCGGGACAGGTTCTAGCACAGATACGCAGTATTTT; CDR3aa: CASSIGTGSSTDTQYF
v_gene: TRBV12-5; abundance: .; d_gene: .; j_gene: TRBJ1-2; CDR3nt: TGTGCTAGTGGCCCCTCGGGGAGTTCTGTTCATGGCTACACCTTC; CDR3aa: CASGPSGSSVHGYTF
v_gene: TRBV2; abundance: .; d_gene: .; j_gene: TRBJ2-6; CDR3nt: TGTGCCAGCAGTCCACGAAGTCCACAACAAAGCTCTGGGGCCAACGTCCTGACTTTC; CDR3aa: CASSPRSPQQSSGANVLTF
v_gene: TRBV4-3; abundance: .; d_gene: TRBD2; j_gene: TRBJ2-1; CDR3nt: TGCGCCAGCAGCCAAGGTTACCTAGCGGATCGAGAGCAGTTCTTC; CDR3aa: CASSQGYLADREQFF
v_gene: TRBV6-1; abundance: .; d_gene: TRBD1; j_gene: TRBJ1-1; CDR3nt: TGTGCCAGCAGCAAACAGGGGAATGAAGCTTTCTTT; CDR3aa: CASSKQGNEAFF
v_gene: TRBV5-1; abundance: .; d_gene: .; j_gene: TRBJ2-5; CDR3nt: TGCGCCAGCAGCTTGTATCGGGGATCACAAGAGACCCAGTACTTC; CDR3aa: CASSLYRGSQETQYF
v_gene: TRBV6-1; abundance: once; d_gene: .; j_gene: TRBJ2-3; CDR3nt: TGTGCCAGCAGTCGGACTAACACAGATACGCAGTATTTT; CDR3aa: CASSRTNTDTQYF
v_gene: TRBV30; abundance: .; d_gene: TRBD2; j_gene: TRBJ2-3; CDR3nt: TGTGCCTGGAGTACCCGACTAGCGGGAGGGTTTGATACGCAGTATTTT; CDR3aa: CAWSTRLAGGFDTQYF
v_gene: TRBV5-4; abundance: .; d_gene: .; j_gene: TRBJ2-2; CDR3nt: TGTGCCACCTCCGCGGGGACGGAGAAGTTAGCCGGGGAGCTGTTTTTT; CDR3aa: CATSAGTEKLAGELFF
v_gene: TRBV6-5; abundance: .; d_gene: TRBD2; j_gene: TRBJ2-1; CDR3nt: TGTGCCAGCAGTTATTCCGGGACTAGGGGTAATGAGCAGTTCTTC; CDR3aa: CASSYSGTRGNEQFF
v_gene: TRBV11-2; abundance: .; d_gene: TRBD2; j_gene: TRBJ2-1; CDR3nt: TGTGCCAGCAGCTCCTCCCCTAGCGGGTACAATGAGCAGTTCTTC; CDR3aa: CASSSSPSGYNEQFF
v_gene: TRBV18; abundance: .; d_gene: .; j_gene: TRBJ2-7; CDR3nt: TGTGCCAGCTCACCAGGAGTTTCGGCCTACGAGCAGTACTTC; CDR3aa: CASSPGVSAYEQYF
v_gene: TRBV7-2; abundance: once; d_gene: .; j_gene: TRBJ2-1; CDR3nt: TGTGCCAGCAGCTCTCGAGGGGGAACCTACAATGAGCAGTTCTTC; CDR3aa: CASSSRGGTYNEQFF
v_gene: TRBV30; abundance: .; d_gene: .; j_gene: TRBJ2-4; CDR3nt: TGTGCCTGGAGTGATCTGGGCGGCATTCAGTACTTC; CDR3aa: CAWSDLGGIQYF
v_gene: TRBV19; abundance: .; d_gene: TRBD1; j_gene: TRBJ2-7; CDR3nt: TGTGCCAGTAGTCAAGGGACAGCCCGACCCCCCTACGAGCAGTACTTC; CDR3aa: CASSQGTARPPYEQYF
v_gene: TRBV7-2; abundance: once; d_gene: .; j_gene: TRBJ1-2; CDR3nt: TGTGCCAGCAGCCCCTCGGGGGGGTTGGACTATGGCTACACCTTC; CDR3aa: CASSPSGGLDYGYTF
v_gene: TRBV11-2; abundance: .; d_gene: TRBD2; j_gene: TRBJ2-7; CDR3nt: TGTGCCAGCAGCTTACGGGACCGCGGGGGAAACTACGAGCAGTACTTC; CDR3aa: CASSLRDRGGNYEQYF